This entry concerns a single TCR beta chain. Its cognate antigen is unknown. All donors were healthy HIV-negative adults lacking recent acute infections or vaccinations. This sample is part of a study of shared clonotypes between healthy human individuals. General study results and limits: Non-shared clonotypes showed lower generation probabilities than clonotypes common to all four donors. The represented genetic and exposure-history diversity was limited by the small number of donors.

The authors' processing: ImmunoSEQ yielded junction-only sequences lacking quality scores, so filtering differed. Data came from immunoSEQ multiplex PCR; TCRdb stores just in-frame clones and leaves some out. V, J and clone size are those of that table, while D and trimming were read from the DNA. This table has over 950,000 clones, 70% to 85% appearing once. The trim removed 2 bases at V and 4 bases at J, leaving 4 bases unmatched. From germline, CDR1 is GTSNPN and CDR2 SVGIG (reference sequence). The CDR3 has 14 residues. The receptor was isolated from a man younger than 35 in good health. Some clones in this sample may be carry-over from other donors' samples. Sequencing was performed on memory CD4+ T cells from PBMCs. As for subset: CD45RA-negative fraction. The V call is TRBV30, the J call TRBJ1-4; TRBD1 aligns across 7 bases. This chain's CDR3 is CAWSQGVRNEKLFF. The CDR3, as DNA: TGTGCCTGGAGTCAGGGGGTCCGTAATGAAAAACTGTTTTTT. Combining the CDR3 with reference TRBV30 and TRBJ1-4 gives the whole variable domain SQTIHQWPATLVQPVGSPLSLECTVEGTSNPNLYWYRQAAGRGLQLLFYSVGIGQISSEVPQNLSASRPQDRQFILSSKKLLLSDSGFYLCAWSQGVRNEKLFFGSGTQLSVL.